The 23 T cell receptor beta chains below were found in one sample sequenced in a study of CD4 T cells in relation to SARS-CoV-2 and coronaviruses. This table comes from immunoSEQ multiplex PCR, and its TCRdb copy is limited to in-frame clones, with some not included. The table includes fewer than 15,000 clones, about 78% detected once. For these receptors, no antigen is known. CD4+ T cells from unexposed donors were obtained before the COVID-19 pandemic (2011-2018). After more than eight days of culture, CD4+ T cells were isolated. Input material: CD4+ T cells from PBMCs, cultured in vitro. These receptors were collected from a human donor in good health.

The chain links TRBV5-4 to TRBJ1-2; TRBD1 aligns across 7 bases. The V gene's germline CDR1 is SGHNT and CDR2 YYREEE (reference sequence). The CDR3 has 15 residues. The ends lost 5 bases at V and 4 bases at J; junction bases unmatched: 11. CDR3 loop: CASRRRDRRSYGYTF. The CDR3 DNA reads TGTGCCAGCAGGAGGCGGGACAGAAGGAGCTATGGCTACACCTTC.

The chain couples TRBV18 to TRBJ1-3, with TRBD1 identical over 8 bases. V lost 3 bases and J lost 2; bases outside the gene matches: 3. The CDR3 extends over 15 amino acids. From germline, CDR1 is KGHSH and CDR2 LQKENI. CDR3 region: CASSPDRVAGNTIYF. The CDR3 DNA reads as TGTGCCAGCTCACCGGACAGGGTAGCTGGAAACACCATATATTTT. The full variable domain, rest sourced from reference TRBV18 and TRBJ1-3, is NAGVMQNPRHLVRRRGQEARLRCSPMKGHSHVYWYRQLPEEGLKFMVYLQKENIIDESGMPKERFSAEFPKEGPSILRIQQVVRGDSAAYFCASSPDRVAGNTIYFGEGSWLTVV.

The rearrangement uses TRBV6-5 and TRBJ2-6; no clear D gene. There are 14 residues in the CDR3. V lost 8 bases, J lost 0 bases, and 8 bases lay in between. Germline CDR1 reads MNHEY; CDR2 reads SVGAGI. The chain's CDR3 is CASLRHSGANVLTF. The CDR3 DNA reads as TGTGCCAGCCTAAGGCACTCTGGGGCCAACGTCCTGACTTTC.

This sequence joins TRBV9 and TRBJ2-3; TRBD1 is a possible D gene (6 bases). Germline V gene data show CDR1 as SGDLS and CDR2 as YYNGEE. Between the trimmed V and J ends, which lost 3 bases and 1 base, there was a span of 9 bases. The CDR3 has 14 residues. CDR3 sequence reads: CASSARTGTDTQYF. The DNA for the CDR3 is TGTGCCAGCAGCGCCCGGACAGGCACAGATACGCAGTATTTT.

The chain joins TRBV5-5 to TRBJ2-7, with D possibly being TRBD1 (8 bases). V lost 3 bases and J 3 bases, leaving 22 bases between the germline ends. The germline V gene encodes CDR1 SGHKS and CDR2 YYEKEE (reference sequence). CDR3 length: 17 amino acids. CDR3 sequence (DNA): TGTGCCAGCAGCTCCGGACAGGGAGCGGGATTGTACTACGAGCAGTACTTC. It codes for CASSSGQGAGLYYEQYF.

This chain joins TRBV3-1 (or the pseudogene TRBV3-2) and TRBJ1-1; maybe TRBD1 (6 bases). The V gene lost 1 base and the J gene lost 3 bases, with 12 bases spanning the gap. Germline lookup yields CDR1 LGHDT and CDR2 YNNKEL (reference sequence). The length of the CDR3 is 15 residues. This CDR3 is CASSQGGGGHTEAFF. In DNA, the CDR3 is TGTGCCAGCAGCCAAGGGGGAGGGGGGCACACTGAAGCTTTCTTT.

The gene calls are TRBV19 and TRBJ1-5; D gene unclear. The CDR3 consists of 14 residues. V was cut by 0 bases and J by 5 bases, with 8 bases left in between. Germline CDR1 LNHDA, CDR2 SQIVND (reference sequence). CDR3 sequence: CASSIDWADQPQHF. CDR3 nucleotides: TGTGCCAGTAGTATAGATTGGGCCGATCAGCCCCAGCATTTT.

The rearrangement uses TRBV6-1 and TRBJ1-1, with a weak D call TRBD1 (6 bases). CDR1 and CDR2 from the germline V gene are MNHNS and SASEGT. This CDR3 has 14 residues. V dropped 2 bases and J dropped 7 bases, with 14 bases sitting between them. CDR3 nucleotide sequence: TGTGCCAGCAGTGAATTCTCAGGGACAATTGAAGCTTTCTTT. This encodes CASSEFSGTIEAFF.

V and J are TRBV5-1 and TRBJ2-5; unclear D gene. CDR3 size: 12 residues. Germline CDR1 and CDR2: SGHRS and YFSETQ. V was clipped by 4 bases and J by 1 base, with 5 bases between them. CDR3 DNA: TGCGCCAGCAGCGTATCCCAAGAGACCCAGTACTTC. It translates to CASSVSQETQYF.

V gene TRBV19 combines with J gene TRBJ1-5, with D uncertain. The V and J ends lost 1 base and 0 bases respectively, with 7 bases between them. Germline V gene sequence: CDR1 LNHDA, CDR2 SQIVND (reference sequence). The CDR3 loop spans 15 amino acids. The DNA of the CDR3 is TGTGCCAGTAGTATAGGGGGTTATAGCAATCAGCCCCAGCATTTT. Translation: CASSIGGYSNQPQHF.

The chain recombines TRBV19 with TRBJ2-3; TRBD2 matches 8 bases. The CDR3 is 16 amino acids. J was trimmed by 4 bases and V by 7 bases; bases with no gene match: 13. Germline CDR1 and CDR2: LNHDA and SQIVND (reference sequence). This chain's CDR3 is CASNGRVAAGADTQYF. The CDR3 DNA is TGTGCCAGTAACGGGAGGGTCGCGGCCGGGGCAGATACGCAGTATTTT.

On this clone: At the DNA level, this CDR3 is encoded by other sequences in the same sample as well. This sequence joins TRBV9 and TRBJ1-2; 7 bases map to TRBD1. This CDR3 is built from 18 residues. V dropped 0 bases and J dropped 4; count of bases not matched to a gene: 15. Germline values: CDR1 SGDLS, CDR2 YYNGEE. The CDR3: CASSVVSDPETGPYGYTF. As DNA, the CDR3 is TGTGCCAGCAGCGTAGTCAGTGACCCAGAGACAGGGCCCTATGGCTACACCTTC.

This CDR3 reads CASSLTGGHQETQYF. The CDR3 DNA reads as TGTGCCAGCAGCTTAACAGGGGGCCACCAAGAGACCCAGTACTTC. The gene calls are TRBV7-9 and TRBJ2-5; TRBD1 aligns across 9 bases. Germline values: CDR1 SEHNR, CDR2 FQNEAQ (reference sequence). This CDR3 is 15 amino acids long. With V trimmed by 2 bases and J by 0 bases, 1 base remained unmatched.

V usage is TRBV19 and J usage is TRBJ2-7; D is undetermined. Germline values: CDR1 LNHDA, CDR2 SQIVND (reference sequence). This CDR3 has 13 residues. V was clipped by 2 bases and J by 0 bases, with 5 bases between them. The CDR3, as DNA: TGTGCCAGTAGTATACAGGTCTCCTACGAGCAGTACTTC. Its protein is CASSIQVSYEQYF.

The chain uses TRBV6-5 and TRBJ2-4; D is ambiguous. The CDR3 spans 11 residues. V was pared by 8 bases and J by 6 bases, with 8 bases between. The germline CDR1 and CDR2 sequences are MNHEY and SVGAGI. CDR3 region: CASRTGNIQYF. The DNA of the CDR3 is TGTGCCAGCCGGACGGGAAACATTCAGTACTTC.

V gene TRBV10-1 combines with J gene TRBJ2-7, with TRBD1 identical over 10 bases. Germline lookup yields CDR1 WNHNN and CDR2 SYGVQD (reference sequence). Trimming at V came to 9 bases and at J to 0 bases, leaving 8 bases not matched to a gene. The CDR3 loop spans 15 amino acids. In DNA form, the CDR3 reads TGCGCCAGGGAAGGACAGGGGGAGGCCTCCTACGAGCAGTACTTC. Protein sequence: CAREGQGEASYEQYF.

The gene calls are TRBV7-2 and TRBJ1-2; D ambiguous. Trimming removed 1 base at V and 8 bases at J, with 17 bases between. The CDR3 is made up of 15 amino acids. Germline lookup yields CDR1 SGHTA and CDR2 FQGNSA. The CDR3 protein is CASSLGTVGSEGYTF. The DNA for the CDR3 is TGTGCCAGCAGCTTAGGGACGGTGGGATCGGAGGGCTACACCTTC.

The rearrangement joins TRBV4-3 to TRBJ1-3; no clear D gene. The V gene lost 4 bases and the J gene lost 2 bases, with 15 bases spanning the gap. The CDR3 spans 16 residues. Germline CDR1 reads LGHNA; CDR2 reads YSLEER. The CDR3 protein is CASSRRPTVPGNTIYF. CDR3 sequence (DNA): TGCGCCAGCAGCCGACGCCCGACTGTTCCTGGAAACACCATATATTTT.

This chain links TRBV5-1 with TRBJ1-6, with D perhaps TRBD1 (6 bases). The V gene's germline CDR1 is SGHRS and CDR2 YFSETQ. Deletions cut 4 bases from V and 7 bases from J, with 12 bases between. The length of the CDR3 is 14 residues. This chain's CDR3 is CASSTGQLNSPLHF. The CDR3 DNA reads TGCGCCAGCAGCACAGGACAGTTGAATTCACCCCTCCACTTT.

The V gene is TRBV6-2 or TRBV6-3, the J gene TRBJ1-5; D uncertain. V was trimmed by 0 bases and J by 5 bases, leaving 5 bases between them. The length of the CDR3 is 13 residues. Germline CDR1 and CDR2: MNHEY and SVGEGT. CDR3 residues: CASSYSSDQPQHF. CDR3 nucleotide sequence: TGTGCCAGCAGTTACTCTTCAGATCAGCCCCAGCATTTT.

The gene calls are TRBV30 and TRBJ1-6; TRBD1 agrees at 9 bases. After removal of 4 bases from V and 5 bases from J, the junction contained 6 bases not matched to a gene. CDR1 is GTSNPN, CDR2 SVGIG, per germline (reference sequence). There are 15 residues in the CDR3. CDR3 bases: TGTGCCTGGATTGGTGGGACAGGGAATAATTCACCCCTCCACTTT. This gives the protein CAWIGGTGNNSPLHF. Based on the CDR3 plus reference TRBV30 and TRBJ1-6, the full variable domain is SQTIHQWPATLVQPVGSPLSLECTVEGTSNPNLYWYRQAAGRGLQLLFYSVGIGQISSEVPQNLSASRPQDRQFILSSKKLLLSDSGFYLCAWIGGTGNNSPLHFGNGTRLTVT.

V gene TRBV19 combines with J gene TRBJ1-2; possibly TRBD1 for D (5 bases). The ends were cut back, 7 bases at V and 4 bases at J, with 16 bases in the middle. CDR1 LNHDA and CDR2 SQIVND come from the germline V gene (reference sequence). This CDR3 has 14 residues. CDR3 amino acids: CASIPGEGFYGYTF. DNA of the CDR3: TGTGCCAGTATCCCGGGAGAGGGGTTCTATGGCTACACCTTC. Combining the CDR3 with reference TRBV19 and TRBJ1-2 gives the whole variable domain DGGITQSPKYLFRKEGQNVTLSCEQNLNHDAMYWYRQDPGQGLRLIYYSQIVNDFQKGDIAEGYSVSREKKESFPLTVTSAQKNPTAFYLCASIPGEGFYGYTFGSGTRLTVV.

CDR3 region: CASVVAPNTGELFF. CDR3 nucleotide sequence: TGTGCCAGTGTAGTGGCCCCGAACACCGGGGAGCTGTTTTTT. The V gene is TRBV2, the J gene TRBJ2-2; D uncertain. This CDR3 region has 14 residues. Trimming pared 9 bases from V and 0 bases from J, leaving 11 bases between. Germline V CDR1 and CDR2: SNHLY, FYNNEI.